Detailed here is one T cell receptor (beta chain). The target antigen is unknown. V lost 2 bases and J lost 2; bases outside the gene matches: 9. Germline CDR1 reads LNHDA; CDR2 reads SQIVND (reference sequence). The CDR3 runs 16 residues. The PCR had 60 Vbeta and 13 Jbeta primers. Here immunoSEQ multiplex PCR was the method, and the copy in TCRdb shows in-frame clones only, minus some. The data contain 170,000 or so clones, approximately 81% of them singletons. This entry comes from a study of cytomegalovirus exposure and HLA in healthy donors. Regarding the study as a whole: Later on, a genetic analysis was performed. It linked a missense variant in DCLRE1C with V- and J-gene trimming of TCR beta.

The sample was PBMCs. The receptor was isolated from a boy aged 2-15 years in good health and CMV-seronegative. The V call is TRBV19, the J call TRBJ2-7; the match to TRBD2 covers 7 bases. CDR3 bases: TGTGCCAGTAGTATAAGGGCCCCCGGGAGGACCTACGAGCAGTACTTC. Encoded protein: CASSIRAPGRTYEQYF.